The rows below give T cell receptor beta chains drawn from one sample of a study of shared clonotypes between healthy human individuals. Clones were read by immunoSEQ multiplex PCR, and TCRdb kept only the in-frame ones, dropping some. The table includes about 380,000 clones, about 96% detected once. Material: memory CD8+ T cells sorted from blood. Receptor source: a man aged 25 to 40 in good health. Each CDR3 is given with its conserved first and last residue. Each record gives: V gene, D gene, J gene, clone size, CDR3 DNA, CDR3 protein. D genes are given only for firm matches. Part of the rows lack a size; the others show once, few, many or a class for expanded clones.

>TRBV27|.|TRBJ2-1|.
TGTGCCAGCGCCGATGGACCGCACAATGAGCAGTTCTTC
CASADGPHNEQFF
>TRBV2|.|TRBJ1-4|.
TGTGCCAGCCACCGGGACCGAGGGGAAAAACTGTTTTTT
CASHRDRGEKLFF
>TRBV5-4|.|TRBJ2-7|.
TGTGCCAGCAGCTCCAACTACGAGCAGTACTTC
CASSSNYEQYF
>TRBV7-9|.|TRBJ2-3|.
TGTGCCAGCAGCTTATGGAGGGTAGTCGGCACAGATACGCAGTATTTT
CASSLWRVVGTDTQYF
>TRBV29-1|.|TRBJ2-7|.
TGCAGCGTAGGGGCCGACAGTTATTACGAGCAGTACTTC
CSVGADSYYEQYF
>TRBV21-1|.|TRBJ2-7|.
TGTGCCAGCAGCAAAGACGAAGGACAGGCCTACGAGCAGTACTTC
CASSKDEGQAYEQYF
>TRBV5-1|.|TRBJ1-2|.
TGCGCCAGCAGCTTGGAGACAGGATCCCATACCCCCGTCTTC
CASSLETGSHTPVF
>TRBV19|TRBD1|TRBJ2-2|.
TGTGCCAGTAACATCTTTCGGGGGAGCAGGGGGCACACCGGGGAGCTGTTTTTT
CASNIFRGSRGHTGELFF
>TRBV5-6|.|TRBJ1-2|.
TGTGCCAGCAACCGAGGGGGGAACTATGGCTACACCTTC
CASNRGGNYGYTF
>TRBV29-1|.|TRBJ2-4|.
TGCAGCGGATCCCAGGGGGCCAAAAACATTCAGTACTTC
CSGSQGAKNIQYF
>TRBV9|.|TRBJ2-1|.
TGTGCCAGCAGCGTGGGGCTAGCTGTAGGTGAGCAGTTCTTC
CASSVGLAVGEQFF
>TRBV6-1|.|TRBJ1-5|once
TGTGCCAGCAGTGAACGACTCTCGGGGGGTAGCAATCAGCCCCAGCATTTT
CASSERLSGGSNQPQHF
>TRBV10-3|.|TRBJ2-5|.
TGTGCCATCAGTGAGTCGATAGCGGAGCTCCAAGAGACCCAGTACTTC
CAISESIAELQETQYF
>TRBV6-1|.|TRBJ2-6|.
TGTGCCAGCACGAGCTCTGGGGCCAACGTCCTGACTTTC
CASTSSGANVLTF
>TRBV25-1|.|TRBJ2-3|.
TGTGCATCCGGAGGACTAAACACAGATACGCAGTATTTT
CASGGLNTDTQYF
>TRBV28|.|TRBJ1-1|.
TGTGCCAGCAGTTTACAACTCACTGAAGCTTTCTTT
CASSLQLTEAFF
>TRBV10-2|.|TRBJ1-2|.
TGCGCCAGCAGTGCATCCGTTAACTATGGCTACACCTTC
CASSASVNYGYTF
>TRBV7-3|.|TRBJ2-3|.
TGTGCCAGCAGTGACGGGGTACGAGATACGCAGTATTTT
CASSDGVRDTQYF
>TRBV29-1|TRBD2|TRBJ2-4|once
TGCAGCGTTGGTGGGGGGAGGGCCACAAACATTCAGTACTTC
CSVGGGRATNIQYF
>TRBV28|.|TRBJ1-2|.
TGTGCCAGCAGTTTACGCCGACCGATCTATGGCTACACCTTC
CASSLRRPIYGYTF
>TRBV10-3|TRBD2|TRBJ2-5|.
TGTGCCATCAGTGAGACACTAGCGGGACGTCAAGAGACCCAGTACTTC
CAISETLAGRQETQYF
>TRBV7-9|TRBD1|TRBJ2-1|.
TGTGCCAGCAGCGGACAGGGCTTAAATGAGCAGTTCTTC
CASSGQGLNEQFF
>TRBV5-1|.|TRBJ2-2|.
TGCGCCAGCAGCTTAAGGCGCCCAGATCGGGAGCTGTTTTTT
CASSLRRPDRELFF
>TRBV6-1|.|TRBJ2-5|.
TGTGCCAGCGCTAATAGGGCCCGGCGAGAGACCCAGTACTTC
CASANRARRETQYF
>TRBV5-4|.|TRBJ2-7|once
TGTGCCAGCAGCTTGTGGAGCTCCTACGAGCAGTACTTC
CASSLWSSYEQYF
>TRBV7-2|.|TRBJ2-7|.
TGTGCCAGCAGTAACGGACCCTTTGACTACGAGCAGTACTTC
CASSNGPFDYEQYF
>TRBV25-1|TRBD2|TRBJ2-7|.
TGTGCCAGCAGTGGACTAGCGGGAGGGCCGATCTACGAGCAGTACTTC
CASSGLAGGPIYEQYF
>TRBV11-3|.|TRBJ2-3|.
TGTGCCAGCAGCTTAAGGTCAACAGATACGCAGTATTTT
CASSLRSTDTQYF
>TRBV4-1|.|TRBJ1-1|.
TGCGCCAGCAGCCAAGTGAGTGCAGGGAGTAGAGATAACACTGAAGCTTTCTTT
CASSQVSAGSRDNTEAFF
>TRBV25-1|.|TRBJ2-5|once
TGTGCCAGCAGTGATTGGGGACGGAGAGAGACCCAGTACTTC
CASSDWGRRETQYF
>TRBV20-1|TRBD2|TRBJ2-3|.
TGCGCGACTAGCACCACAGATACGCAGTATTTT
CATSTTDTQYF
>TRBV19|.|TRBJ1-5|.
TGTGCCAGTAGTATTCAAATAGGCAATCAGCCCCAGCATTTT
CASSIQIGNQPQHF
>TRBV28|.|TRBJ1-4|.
TGTGCCAGCAGTCCAACAGGGATATATGAGGGACTGTTTTTT
CASSPTGIYEGLFF
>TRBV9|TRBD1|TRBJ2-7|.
TGTGCCAGCAGCGCCCGACCCGGGACAGTACTGTACGAGCAGTACTTC
CASSARPGTVLYEQYF
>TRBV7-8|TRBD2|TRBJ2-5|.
TGTGCCAGCAGCCGCGGGACTAGCGAAGAGACCCAGTACTTC
CASSRGTSEETQYF
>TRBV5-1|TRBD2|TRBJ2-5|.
TGCGCCAGCAGCTCCCTGACTAGCGGGGCCCAAGAGACCCAGTACTTC
CASSSLTSGAQETQYF
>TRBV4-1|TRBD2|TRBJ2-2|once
TGCGCCAGCAGCCAAGCGGGACTAGCGCCCCGAGCGCCCGCGAACACCGGGGAGCTGTTTTTT
CASSQAGLAPRAPANTGELFF
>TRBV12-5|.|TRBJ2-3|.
TGTGTAACAGATACGCAGTATTTT
CVTDTQYF
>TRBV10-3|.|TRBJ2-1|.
TGTGCCATCAGTGAGAGAGCCTACAATGAGCAGTTCTTC
CAISERAYNEQFF
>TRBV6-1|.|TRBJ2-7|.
TGTGCCAGCAGTGAGTTACTTACTATAAGCTCCTACGAGCAGTACTTC
CASSELLTISSYEQYF
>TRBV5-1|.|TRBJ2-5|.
TGCGCCAGCAGCTTTTGGACAGAAGAGGGAGAGACCCAGTACTTC
CASSFWTEEGETQYF
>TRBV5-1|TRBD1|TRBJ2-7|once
TGCGCCAGCAGCTTGGGACAGGGGGGATACGAGCAGTACTTC
CASSLGQGGYEQYF
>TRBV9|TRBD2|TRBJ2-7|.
TGTGCCAGCAGCCCAACTAGCGGGGCCTACGAGCAGTACTTC
CASSPTSGAYEQYF
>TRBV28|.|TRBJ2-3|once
TGTGCCAGCAGTTTAGCCGGAGGGCGCCCCACAGATACGCAGTATTTT
CASSLAGGRPTDTQYF
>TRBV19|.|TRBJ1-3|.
TGTGCCAGTAGGAGAGAGGGCCTCTCTGGAAACACCATATATTTT
CASRREGLSGNTIYF
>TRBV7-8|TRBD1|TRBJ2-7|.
TGTGCCAGCAGCTCTTCGGGACAGGGCGTCTACGAGCAGTACTTC
CASSSSGQGVYEQYF
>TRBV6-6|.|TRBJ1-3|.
TGTGCCAGCAGCCCCCCCCACAGCTCTGGAAACACCATATATTTT
CASSPPHSSGNTIYF
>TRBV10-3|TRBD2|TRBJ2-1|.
TGTGCCATCAGTTTTAGCGGGAGGGCTAATGAGCAGTTCTTC
CAISFSGRANEQFF
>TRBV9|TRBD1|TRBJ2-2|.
TGTGCCAGCAGCGCTTCCGGGACAGGGGGCACCGGGGAGCTGTTTTTT
CASSASGTGGTGELFF